Presented here are 4 T cell receptor beta chains from one specimen sequenced in a study of a mutant IDH1 vaccine in newly diagnosed glioma. Time point denoted: week 47, end of study. Each vaccine dose was 300 ug of mutant IDH1 20-mer peptide, with topical imiquimod. Their specific antigens are unknown. Only in-frame clones appear in the TCRdb table, and some are missing; sequencing was by immunoSEQ multiplex PCR. The repertoire consists of about 94,000 clones, with around nine tenths occurring once and the leading ten covering approximately 0.8%. Sample: PBMCs, taken from a glioma patient whose treatment included an IDH1 peptide vaccine. These receptors were collected from a woman aged 45-65 years with glioma.

The chain couples TRBV19 to TRBJ1-2; 7 nucleotides agree with TRBD1. The junction had 8 bases not matched to a gene; V was cut back by 3 bases and J by 7 bases. The CDR3 is 14 amino acids. The V gene's germline CDR1 is LNHDA and CDR2 SQIVND (reference sequence). In DNA, the CDR3 is TGTGCCAGTAGTATCGGCCAGGGGGTTTTTGGCTACACCTTC. It is translated as CASSIGQGVFGYTF.

This clone appeared a few times. The chain is built from TRBV18 and TRBJ1-2; perhaps TRBD1 as D (5 bases). Trimming cost V 3 bases and J 7 bases, with 15 bases left between them. The CDR3 spans 14 residues. In germline, CDR1 is KGHSH, CDR2 LQKENI. The CDR3 here is CASSPPQGVSGYTF. CDR3 nucleotides: TGTGCCAGCTCACCGCCCCAGGGAGTCTCTGGCTACACCTTC.

The rearrangement joins TRBV9 to TRBJ2-5; no reliable D call. The CDR3 length is 14 residues. V was trimmed by 6 bases and J by 2 bases, leaving 14 bases between them. Germline assignment: CDR1 SGDLS and CDR2 YYNGEE. CDR3 in amino acids: CASTHRTDQETQYF. CDR3 in DNA: TGTGCCAGCACCCACCGGACGGATCAAGAGACCCAGTACTTC.

V gene TRBV10-2 combines with J gene TRBJ1-5; TRBD1 might be the D (6 bases). This CDR3 spans 13 amino acids. Per germline, CDR1 WSHSY and CDR2 SAAADI. V was trimmed by 5 bases and J by 7 bases, leaving 12 bases between them. The CDR3 DNA reads as TGCGCCAGCAGTACACAGGGAAACCAGCCCCAGCATTTT. Its protein is CASSTQGNQPQHF.